These T cell receptor beta chains were read from a single sample in a study of Ad26.COV2.S vaccination and SARS-CoV-2 variants. Profiling relied on immunoSEQ multiplex PCR, and the TCRdb table lists in-frame clones only, not all of them. The profile covers hundreds of thousands of clones, with 75% to 90% appearing a single time and around 2.5% taken by the ten largest. The sequencing used peripheral blood, collected in a trial of Ad26.COV2.S vaccine versus placebo. The source of these receptors is a person aged 18-60 years who received the Ad26.COV2.S COVID-19 vaccine or a placebo. Each CDR3 is given with its conserved first and last residue. D genes are given only for firm matches. The listing skips clone size in some rows; elsewhere it reads once, few, many or a size class.

TRBD2	TRBJ2-3	TRBV6-6	.	CASIRGGGTDTQYF	TGTGCCAGCATCCGCGGGGGGGGCACAGATACGCAGTATTTT
TRBD1	TRBJ1-1	TRBV9	.	CASSVTTGGSNTEAFF	TGTGCCAGCAGCGTAACGACAGGGGGCAGCAACACTGAAGCTTTCTTT
.	TRBJ1-1	TRBV20-1	.	CGKQGNTEAFF	TGCGGAAAACAGGGGAACACTGAAGCTTTCTTT
.	TRBJ1-6	TRBV4-3	.	CASSPIRQSSDNSPLHF	TGCGCCAGCAGTCCGATACGACAGAGTTCGGATAATTCACCCCTCCACTTT
.	TRBJ1-2	TRBV20-1	.	CSASGWYGYTF	TGCAGTGCTAGTGGTTGGTATGGCTACACCTTC
.	TRBJ2-3	TRBV15	.	CATSRAVRFSTDTQYF	TGTGCCACCAGCAGAGCAGTTCGGTTTAGCACAGATACGCAGTATTTT
.	TRBJ1-2	TRBV7-8	.	CASSNGPGGYGYTF	TGTGCCAGCAGCAACGGACCCGGGGGCTATGGCTACACCTTC
.	TRBJ1-1	TRBV9	once	CASSVAAMNTEAFF	TGTGCCAGCAGCGTTGCAGCAATGAACACTGAAGCTTTCTTT
TRBD2	TRBJ2-1	TRBV7-3	.	CASSLKGWTSGRDNEQFF	TGTGCCAGCAGCTTAAAGGGGTGGACTAGCGGGAGGGACAATGAGCAGTTCTTC
.	TRBJ1-1	TRBV7-6	.	CASRRTPVGNTEAFF	TGTGCCAGCAGACGCACTCCTGTGGGGAACACTGAAGCTTTCTTT